Reported below is one T cell receptor beta chain. Its antigen target is currently unknown. The record has no base qualities; no much larger clone is one base away. Sequences ENHRY (CDR1) and SYGVKD (CDR2) are obtained from the germline V gene. From its cysteine to its phenylalanine, the CDR3 spans 14 amino acids. The only DNA kept is the CDR3, 42 bases in frame from the first base. V is shortened by 4 bases, J by 2 bases, and the region joining them spans 9 bases. Libraries were built with the immunoSEQ multiplex PCR assay. The multiplex PCR relied on a mix of 60 forward primers for TCR Vbeta segments and 13 reverse primers for TCR Jbeta segments. The CDR3 region of rearranged TCR beta genes was amplified from genomic DNA by a multiplex PCR assay. The amplified TCR beta libraries were sequenced on the Illumina HiSeq System as 87-base-pair reads. Under the source paper's analysis protocol: A later analysis counted approximately 74 million unique TCR beta chains across the 666 repertoires, and about 10 million of these chains were shared by at least two donors. A nearest-neighbor algorithm error-corrected the raw reads and collapsed the reads into unique sequences, merging closely related sequences to remove PCR and sequencing errors. To assign V, D and J gene segments, CDR3 sequences were aligned to IMGT reference sequences. For a sequence to be retained, a match of at least six nucleotides to both a V gene segment and a J gene segment was required. Rearrangements were called productive when the CDR3 lacked stop codons and stayed in frame with V and J; all others were non-productive. CDR3 was defined by IMGT convention, running from the second conserved V-encoded cysteine to the conserved J-encoded phenylalanine. Sequences without an unambiguous match to a single V gene segment were excluded from the earlier analysis of several hundred of the donors. An earlier analysis of a few hundred of the donors called V segments functional above 56.7% productive rearrangements and segregating when the between-donor standard deviation exceeded 5%. A statistical classification framework was developed to diagnose cytomegalovirus status using the catalog of TCR beta chain sequences. In a later analysis, TCR nucleotide sequences were compared against IMGT/GENE-DB human TR gene sequences so that V and J genes could be assigned. Using the TCRdist pipeline, a later analysis assigned CDR3 sequences along with most-parsimonious VDJ recombination scenarios. In a later analysis, each TCR beta chain was defined by its CDR3 amino acid sequence together with its V-gene family, and reads lacking a unique V-gene family were excluded. To address suspected cross-contamination and a sequencing artifact, a later analysis removed over 500 highly shared, low-generation-probability nucleotide sequences. For each public chain, a later analysis derived a clonal expansion index from normalized ranks of inferred template counts within each repertoire. Generation probabilities in a later analysis came from a VDJ recombination model fitted to out-of-frame rearrangements, and those results were checked against IGoR. Hypergeometric tests were used in a later analysis to score TCR-TCR, TCR-HLA and TCR-CMV co-occurrence, with a repertoire-size bias correction applied to the TCR pairs. A later analysis estimated false discovery rates by permuting HLA or CMV assignments 20 times. In a later analysis, co-occurring TCRs were grouped with DBSCAN, and TCRdist sequence similarity was added when clustering was performed within HLA-allele-positive subsets. Repertoires with fewer than 30,000 or more than 120,000 public chains were left out of co-occurrence clustering, as were about five repertoires with anomalous nucleotide sharing. TCRdb's version of the immuneACCESS table is confined to in-frame rearrangements and falls short of the full clone set. An unresolved V gene accounts for under half of the shortfall where checked; the remainder is of unknown origin. That table gives V, J and clone size, and the DNA gave D and trimming. The sample has approximately 150,000 clones on record, over 75% of them singletons. The top ten clonotypes cover 5% to 7% of the sample.

In total, 630 or so healthy bone marrow donors made up the cohort. Cohort members were all nominally healthy when sampled, although unrecorded immune exposures were likely present. The donor tested CMV seropositive, placing the donor among the roughly 300 seropositive members of the cohort. A peripheral blood sample was provided by each donor, and peripheral blood mononuclear cells were used for TCR beta sequencing. The Qiagen DNeasy Blood Extraction Kit was used to extract genomic DNA from the blood cell samples. The entry originates in a study of cytomegalovirus exposure and HLA in healthy donors (dated by TCRdb to 2017 to 2019). Turning to the overall study: An earlier analysis of 587 of the donors reported approximately 280 Gb of sequence data and 100 million to 120 million unique TCR beta sequences obtained from 180 million or so T cells. On average, around 230,000 unique TCR beta nucleotide sequences were sequenced per donor among 398 genotyped donors of the cohort, with 15% to 20% of those sequences being non-productive. Of the roughly 410 genotyped donors, approximately 80% were placed in the genetic ancestry cluster associated with self-reported Caucasian donors. Because of strong linkage in the cohort, five DR-DQ haplotypes were treated as single units for association and clustering. Donor age, sex, ethnicity and CMV serostatus were compiled together with the repertoire data. Using immunosequencing, the study profiled T cell repertoires from 666 subjects and related those repertoires to cytomegalovirus serostatus. A later genetic analysis took genome-wide SNP genotypes for about 65% of the 666 donors and used that subset as a discovery cohort. To study patterns of TCR occurrence, a later analysis re-analyzed previously published TCR beta repertoires from just over 650 donors and added high-resolution HLA genotyping. HLA typing covered class I and class II loci at four-digit resolution. All discovery cohort repertoires had been generated using a single sequencing platform. Along with the roughly 670-subject first cohort, a separate validation cohort of around 120 different subjects was used. An early release covering roughly 580 HLA-typed donors comprised 250 to 350 gigabases of sequencing data and approximately 80 million unique TCR sequences. To predict cytomegalovirus infection status, the study combined high-throughput TCR immunosequencing, statistical association of individual TCRs with disease status, and machine learning. The number of typed donors differed by locus: about 629-630 for A, B, C, DRB1 and DQB1; 500 to 550 for DQA1; 606 for DPA1; and some 430 for DPB1. An earlier analysis of some 500 of the donors applied high-throughput TCR beta sequencing to assess whether each TCR beta V gene segment acted as functional or pseudogenic. Rather than drawing on any new phenotypic data, the later analysis identified candidate immune exposures from TCR beta sequences and the way those sequences occurred across donors. The study aimed to test whether signatures of past pathogen exposure could be identified by cataloging public T cell receptors. The paper as a whole reports these results and caveats: This cohort had only TCR beta chains sequenced, and the lack of alpha or paired-chain data limited which features could be detected. In a later analysis, several top co-occurrence clusters were reported to appear linked to parvovirus B19, influenza, CMV and Epstein-Barr virus. Some IMGT-functional V segments, including TRBV6-2 and TRBV6-3, could not be told apart with the 87-base-pair reads, so those segments were excluded. Because counts were too low, seventeen rarely observed V segments, including chromosome 9 orphons, were left out of the earlier analysis of roughly 600 of the donors. A cluster of highly shared sequence variants was judged likely to be a technical artifact of the sequencing pipeline. A later genetic analysis reported fewer N-insertions in productive TCRs among donors in an Asian-associated ancestry cluster than the roughly 640-donor mean. In both the original and validation cohorts, the classifier was reported to diagnose cytomegalovirus status with high specificity and sensitivity. A later analysis found that HLA-associated TCR beta chains were more clonally expanded and had lower generation probabilities than equally common non-associated chains. The presence/absence analyses assumed that sequencing depth was roughly uniform across donors, and that assumption may not be true. In a later analysis, TCR association rates were found to vary across HLA loci, with the most associated TCRs seen for DRB1 alleles and the fewest for HLA-C alleles. An earlier analysis of roughly 570 of the donors showed that most TCR beta V segments appeared in productive rearrangements either about 87% or about 30% of the time, which broadly matched IMGT annotations. In a later genetic analysis, a missense DCLRE1C variant was associated with V-gene and J-gene trimming of TCR beta chains, and the association was replicated in an independent cohort. The study gave a list of about 150 TCR beta chains associated with cytomegalovirus. For the cohort, immune exposure information was limited to CMV serostatus. Assigning TCR associations to individual alleles was difficult when HLA alleles, especially DR and DQ, strongly co-occurred. It was suggested by the authors that the approach could potentially be generalized to other disease states and immunological phenotypes. Linkage disequilibrium might explain the correlated functional status among segregating V segments, but an unknown experimental factor could not be ruled out. Three of the identified cytomegalovirus-associated TCR beta chains were confirmed in vitro to be specific for cytomegalovirus antigens. A later analysis associated 15,000 or so TCR beta sequences with specific HLA alleles at a false discovery rate of 0.05. Most TCR sequences were observed very rarely across donors, whereas some public TCRs were present in many individuals. A further reported finding was that TCR beta sequences accurately predicted the HLA-A and HLA-B alleles for most subjects in the first cohort. In a later analysis, most CMV-associated TCR beta chains were found to appear HLA-restricted, with HLA associations seemingly driven largely by CMV exposure. HLA typing was unavailable for some donors at each locus, so association tests used only the typed subset.

Material: PBMCs. The source is a man in his forties or fifties in good health and CMV-seropositive. The chain is assembled from TRBV10-3 and TRBJ1-5; TRBD1 could be the D gene, as 5 bases match. The CDR3 region has the sequence CAISAGGRNQPQHF. The sequence in DNA is TGTGCCATCAGTGCGGGGGGTCGCAATCAGCCCCAGCATTTT.